Presented here are 30 T cell receptor beta chains from one specimen sequenced in a study of identical twins (dated by TCRdb to about 2016). The method behind the library was 5' RACE. Sequencing was performed on an Illumina HiSeq 2000. TCRdb ran its own pipeline on the public reads, namely fastp trimming at Q25 and MiXCR clone calling, and kept in-frame beta chains. Rows matching on CDR3 protein sequence are summarized as one entry with the most common DNA and genes. In this sample the table shows approximately 190,000 distinct CDR3 sequences, around a sixth of which occur a single time. The ten largest clonotypes hold 40% to 45% of the sample. The same data also went into a second study, on T cells expressing NK-cell markers.

Sequencing was done on a sample of CD8+ T cells sorted from blood. All receptors derive from a woman aged 18-35 years in good health.

This clonotype was picked up many times. The gene calls are TRBV12-3 or TRBV12-4 and TRBJ2-1; D gene ambiguous. V lost 5 bases to trimming and J lost 5 bases, with 7 bases between them. This CDR3 contains 12 residues. The CDR3 protein is CASSPSNNEQFF. The CDR3 DNA sequence: TGTGCCAGCAGTCCCAGTAACAATGAGCAGTTCTTC.

This clonotype appeared a few times. The V call is TRBV20-1, the J call TRBJ2-2, with 7 bases aligning to TRBD2. CDR1 DFQATT and CDR2 SNEGSKA come from the germline V gene (reference sequence). This CDR3 has 13 residues. CDR3 loop: CSRLAPNTGELFF. As DNA, the CDR3 is TGCAGCCGACTAGCTCCGAACACCGGGGAGCTGTTTTTT.

J is TRBJ1-2 and V is TRBV29-1, with a possible D match to TRBD1 (6 bases). V was shortened by 7 bases and J by 7 bases, with 16 bases between the two germline ends. CDR1 is SQVTM and CDR2 is ANQGSEA in the germline V gene. This CDR3 comprises 12 residues. The CDR3 sequence is CSAQTGRPGYTF. CDR3 nucleotide sequence: TGCAGCGCACAGACAGGACGCCCTGGCTACACCTTC.

This clonotype was seen a handful of times. The chain couples TRBV9 to TRBJ2-3; 7 bases match TRBD2. From germline, CDR1 is SGDLS and CDR2 YYNGEE. Losses at the gene ends were 4 bases for V and 3 bases for J; bases not matched to a gene: 11. This CDR3 region has 16 residues. The CDR3 region has the DNA TGTGCCAGCAGCCCTACTCCCAGCGGGGTTACAGATACGCAGTATTTT. Translated, it gives CASSPTPSGVTDTQYF.

This clonotype was observed many times. The rearrangement links TRBV4-1 to TRBJ1-2; 7 nucleotides agree with TRBD1. V dropped 0 bases and J dropped 4; count of bases not matched to a gene: 5. The CDR3 loop spans 15 amino acids. Germline V lookup: CDR1 MGHRA, CDR2 YSYEKL. CDR3 in DNA: TGCGCCAGCAGCCAAGATCCAAGGGACAGCTATGGCTACACCTTC. It is translated as CASSQDPRDSYGYTF.

This clonotype was detected ten times or more. The chain uses TRBV20-1 and TRBJ2-3; D possibly uses TRBD1 or TRBD2 (5 bases each). This CDR3 comprises 15 residues. V gave up 6 bases and J gave up 5 bases, with 21 bases separating them. Germline values: CDR1 DFQATT, CDR2 SNEGSKA (reference sequence). As DNA, the CDR3 is TGCAGTGCCCCTACCGGGACCCCAATTGGAGATACGCAGTATTTT. Translating it yields CSAPTGTPIGDTQYF.

This clonotype was picked up many times. V and J are TRBV21-1 and TRBJ2-1; TRBD2 is taken as the D call from the table, unchecked against the DNA. TRBV21-1 is classified as a pseudogene. CDR3 length: 14 residues. The CDR3 loop is CASRGLAENNEQFF. The CDR3 bases are TGTGCCAGCAGAGGACTAGCGGAAAACAATGAGCAGTTCTTC.

The chain couples TRBV5-1 to TRBJ2-7; possibly TRBD2 for D (5 bases). CDR1 and CDR2 (germline): SGHRS, YFSETQ. V was cut by 0 bases and J by 3 bases, with 10 bases left in between. The CDR3 contains 14 residues. For the CDR3, the DNA is TGCGCCAGCAGCTTGGTCGGCAGCGGCTACGAGCAGTACTTC. Translation: CASSLVGSGYEQYF. Together with reference TRBV5-1 and TRBJ2-7, the CDR3 gives the full variable domain: KAGVTQTPRYLIKTRGQQVTLSCSPISGHRSVSWYQQTPGQGLQFLFEYFSETQRNKGNFPGRFSGRQFSNSRSEMNVSTLELGDSALYLCASSLVGSGYEQYFGPGTRLTVT.

The chain employs TRBV28 and TRBJ2-1; 8 positions match TRBD2. The trim removed 5 bases at V and 8 bases at J, leaving 17 bases unmatched. The germline gives CDR1 MDHEN, CDR2 SYDVKM. The CDR3 has 17 amino acids. The CDR3 region is CASSPLFPGGPVDEQFF. The CDR3 bases are TGTGCCAGCAGTCCCCTTTTTCCGGGAGGGCCAGTAGATGAGCAGTTCTTC.

This clonotype was observed at least ten times. V usage is TRBV12-3 or TRBV12-4 and J usage is TRBJ2-7; maybe TRBD2 (6 bases). This CDR3 is built from 14 residues. Trimming shortened V by 4 bases and J by 5 bases, and 15 bases separated the two germline ends. CDR3 in DNA: TGTGCCAGCAGTTCGGGACTGAACCTGGACGAGCAGTACTTC. This encodes CASSSGLNLDEQYF.

This chain uses TRBV3-1 with TRBJ2-7, with 10 positions matching TRBD2. V trimming: 4 bases; J trimming: 2 bases; junction bases outside the gene matches: 11. There are 17 residues in the CDR3. Germline V lookup: CDR1 LGHDT, CDR2 YNNKEL (reference sequence). CDR3 residues: CASSPDGSGRGAYEQYF. The CDR3 coding sequence is TGTGCCAGCAGCCCTGACGGGAGCGGGAGGGGGGCCTACGAGCAGTACTTC.

This clonotype appeared a few times. The chain recombines TRBV5-6 with TRBJ2-1, with 8 positions matching TRBD1. The ends lost 4 bases at V and 10 bases at J; junction bases unmatched: 4. The CDR3 sequence is 12 residues long. From germline, CDR1 is SGHDT and CDR2 YYEEEE. The CDR3 protein is CASSLRDREQFF. DNA of the CDR3: TGTGCCAGCAGCCTCCGGGACAGGGAGCAGTTCTTC. The variable domain in full, with the rest retrieved from reference TRBV5-6 and TRBJ2-1, is DAGVTQSPTHLIKTRGQQVTLRCSPKSGHDTVSWYQQALGQGPQFIFQYYEEEERQRGNFPDRFSGHQFPNYSSELNVNALLLGDSALYLCASSLRDREQFFGPGTRLTVL.

On this clonotype itself: Compared with germline, one end of the junction differs, possibly owing to a read error. J is TRBJ2-7 and V is TRBV6-5, with 8 bases identical to TRBD2. Germline CDR1 MNHEY, CDR2 SVGAGI. The CDR3 sequence is 15 residues long. The chain's CDR3 is CASSYSGGTTYEQYF. In nucleotides, the CDR3 is TGTGCCAGCAGCTACTCGGGGGGGACCACCTACGAGCAGTACTTC.

There are a few counts of this clonotype. This chain uses TRBV13 with TRBJ1-5; D is unclear. Germline CDR1 PRHDT, CDR2 FYEKMQ (reference sequence). The V end lost 0 bases, the J end lost 9 bases, and 9 bases lay between the germline ends. The CDR3 extends over 13 amino acids. CDR3 in DNA: TGTGCCAGCAGCTTAGGCACCGCAGGGCCCCAGCATTTT. This translates into CASSLGTAGPQHF.

The table lists this clonotype with a count of one. Here the CDR3 DNA reads TGTGCCAGCAGTTACTCGCGGGGTAATTGGGACAATGAGCAGTTCTTC. Residues: CASSYSRGNWDNEQFF. This chain links TRBV6-5 with TRBJ2-1; TRBD2 is a possible D gene (6 bases). V lost 0 bases, J lost 5 bases, and 14 bases lay in between. The CDR3 sequence is 16 residues long. Germline CDR1 and CDR2: MNHEY and SVGAGI.

This sequence joins TRBV9 and TRBJ2-1, with 8 bases identical to TRBD1. The CDR3 loop spans 14 amino acids. Germline assignment: CDR1 SGDLS and CDR2 YYNGEE. Germline trimming cut 5 bases from V and 4 bases from J; bases unmatched to any gene: 5. This CDR3 reads CASSKDRVYNEQFF. The CDR3 nucleotides read TGTGCCAGCAGTAAGGACAGGGTTTACAATGAGCAGTTCTTC.

This clonotype has just a few counts. The chain has TRBV2 and TRBJ2-1, with D possibly being TRBD2 (7 bases). Germline assignment: CDR1 SNHLY and CDR2 FYNNEI. This CDR3 spans 15 amino acids. The V and J ends lost 7 bases and 1 base respectively, with 14 bases between them. The CDR3: CASKRGGLSYNEQFF. CDR3 DNA: TGTGCCAGCAAGAGGGGGGGCCTTTCCTACAATGAGCAGTTCTTC.

The sample holds a few counts of this clonotype. The chain has TRBV20-1 and TRBJ2-1; TRBD2 matches 8 bases. The CDR3 extends over 16 amino acids. J gave up 2 bases and V 6 bases, and 12 bases lay outside the gene matches. From germline, CDR1 is DFQATT and CDR2 SNEGSKA (reference sequence). The CDR3 DNA follows: TGCAGTGCCTTTAGCGGGGCGATTTTCACCTACAATGAGCAGTTCTTC. Translated: CSAFSGAIFTYNEQFF.

This clonotype has only a few counts. The chain joins TRBV14 to TRBJ2-1, with 7 bases lining up with TRBD2. Per the germline V gene, CDR1 is SGHDN and CDR2 is FVKESK. This CDR3 is built from 17 residues. Trimming at V came to 4 bases and at J to 4 bases, leaving 13 bases not matched to a gene. The CDR3 DNA is TGTGCCAGCAGCCGGAGACTAGCAGGTCTGTATTACAATGAGCAGTTCTTC. This encodes CASSRRLAGLYYNEQFF.

This chain uses TRBV20-1 with TRBJ1-2; a possible D gene is TRBD1 (5 bases). The germline V and J ends were trimmed by 0 bases and 5 bases, with 13 bases remaining between them. There are 14 residues in the CDR3. Germline V gives CDR1 DFQATT, CDR2 SNEGSKA (reference sequence). The CDR3: CSAREVDSLYGYTF. The CDR3 DNA is TGCAGTGCTAGAGAAGTAGACAGTTTGTATGGCTACACCTTC.

As for this clonotype: Given a much more abundant clone one base away, this may be a read error. This chain links TRBV9 with TRBJ2-2, with D tentatively TRBD2 (5 bases). Germline CDR1 and CDR2: SGDLS and YYNGEE. The CDR3 sequence is 10 residues long. The V end was cut by 7 bases, the J end by 7 bases, with 5 bases between. CDR3 nucleotides: TGTGCCAGCGGAGGCGGGGAGCTGTTTTTT. It codes for CASGGGELFF.

The CDR3 nucleotides are TGTGCCAGCGGGGGGCACACAAGCTACACCGGGGAGCTGTTTTTT. Translation gives CASGGHTSYTGELFF. The chain recombines TRBV12-3 or TRBV12-4 with TRBJ2-2; the D call may be TRBD1 or TRBD2 (6 bases each). This CDR3 has 15 residues. With 8 bases removed from V and 3 bases from J, the gap between germline ends came to 16 bases.

V is TRBV4-1 and J is TRBJ1-1, with D perhaps matching TRBD1 (6 bases). V lost 3 bases to trimming and J lost 8 bases, with 16 bases between them. The CDR3 contains 14 residues. Per the germline V gene, CDR1 is MGHRA and CDR2 is YSYEKL. Written as DNA, the CDR3 is TGCGCCAGCAGCCAGAGGGGGGGCCCAGCCGAAGCTTTCTTT. It specifies CASSQRGGPAEAFF.

This clonotype was counted a few times. The rearrangement links TRBV29-1 to TRBJ2-7, with D unclear. Trimming took off 5 bases at V and 3 bases at J, with 11 bases between the two ends. The CDR3 covers 12 residues. Looked up from germline, CDR1 is SQVTM and CDR2 is ANQGSEA. The chain's CDR3 is CSVRTQGYEQYF. CDR3 sequence (DNA): TGCAGCGTTCGGACCCAAGGCTACGAGCAGTACTTC.

The chain couples TRBV6-5 to TRBJ2-1; tentatively, D is TRBD1 (6 bases). Germline CDR1 MNHEY, CDR2 SVGAGI. This CDR3 comprises 13 residues. V was shortened by 2 bases and J by 5 bases, with 7 bases between the two germline ends. This chain's CDR3 is CASSYTGNNEQFF. In nucleotides, the CDR3 is TGTGCCAGCAGTTACACAGGGAACAATGAGCAGTTCTTC.

V is TRBV6-5 and J is TRBJ2-1, with 8 bases aligning to TRBD1. CDR1 is MNHEY and CDR2 is SVGAGI in the germline V gene. V was clipped by 2 bases and J by 0 bases; unmatched bases: 3. The CDR3 length is 16 residues. CDR3 nucleotide sequence: TGTGCCAGCAGTTACCGAGGACAGGGCTCCTACAATGAGCAGTTCTTC. Translation gives CASSYRGQGSYNEQFF.

The chain couples TRBV27 to TRBJ2-1; perhaps TRBD2 as D (7 bases). Per germline, CDR1 MNHEY and CDR2 SMNVEV (reference sequence). This CDR3 has 17 residues. The ends were cut back, 3 bases at V and 7 bases at J, with 22 bases in the middle. The CDR3 DNA reads as TGTGCCAGCAGTTTTCTCCTAGCTACGGGGGGCTCTAATGAGCAGTTCTTC. It codes for CASSFLLATGGSNEQFF.

The rearrangement uses TRBV19 and TRBJ1-1; 8 bases map to TRBD1. Germline CDR1 and CDR2: LNHDA and SQIVND (reference sequence). J lost 5 bases, V lost 6 bases, and 8 bases had no gene match. The CDR3 runs to 14 residues. CDR3 nucleotide sequence: TGTGCCAGTAGCAAAGACAGGGGAAGAACTGAAGCTTTCTTT. Amino acids: CASSKDRGRTEAFF.

The chain combines TRBV4-3 with TRBJ2-7; a weak D match, TRBD2 (6 bases). With 0 bases removed from V and 8 bases from J, the gap between germline ends came to 11 bases. CDR3 length: 13 residues. In germline, CDR1 is LGHNA, CDR2 YSLEER. The CDR3 DNA follows: TGCGCCAGCAGCCAAGACCCGGGAGTTAAGCAGTACTTC. Protein sequence: CASSQDPGVKQYF.

There are many counts of this clonotype. This chain uses TRBV20-1 with TRBJ2-1, with a weak D call TRBD2 (5 bases). V lost 5 bases and J 2 bases, leaving 22 bases between the germline ends. The CDR3 spans 17 residues. The V gene's germline CDR1 is DFQATT and CDR2 SNEGSKA (reference sequence). CDR3 in amino acids: CSAPLPRHGIAYNEQFF. Written as DNA, the CDR3 is TGCAGTGCTCCTCTTCCTCGACACGGGATCGCCTACAATGAGCAGTTCTTC.